One sample yielded the 13 T cell receptor beta chains listed below, sequenced in a study of CD8+CD57+ T cells in acquired aplastic anemia. TCR beta VDJ and CDR3 were profiled, and genomic DNA was the template. TCRdb used MiXCR to reprocess the reads, holding one entry per CDR3 protein. The sample shows some 130,000 distinct CDR3 sequences, about 48% of them seen only once. The specimen sequenced was sorted CD4+, CD8+, or CD8+CD57+ T cells (not recorded which) from PBMCs. All receptors derive from a human donor in good health, serving as a control.

The V call is TRBV24-1, the J call TRBJ2-1; 9 bases align to TRBD1. Germline-derived CDR1 and CDR2 are KGHDR and SFDVKD. J was trimmed by 8 bases and V by 3 bases; bases with no gene match: 7. The CDR3 length is 15 residues. Here the CDR3 reads CATSDNTGGPDEQFF. The CDR3 region has the DNA TGTGCCACCAGTGATAATACAGGGGGCCCGGATGAGCAGTTCTTC.

The genes are TRBV7-9 and TRBJ1-1, with 10 bases fitting TRBD1. The junction had 5 bases not matched to a gene; V was cut back by 5 bases and J by 8 bases. The CDR3 is 13 residues long. Germline V gene sequence: CDR1 SEHNR, CDR2 FQNEAQ (reference sequence). The CDR3 nucleotides are TGTGCCAGCAGCAAAATGGGACAGGGGGAAGCTTTCTTT. Its protein product is CASSKMGQGEAFF.

The sample holds many counts of this clonotype. The chain uses TRBV18 and TRBJ2-5; weak D call: TRBD2 (5 bases). Germline V CDR1 and CDR2: KGHSH, LQKENI. This CDR3 comprises 14 residues. V was trimmed by 2 bases and J by 4 bases, leaving 11 bases between them. In DNA form, the CDR3 reads TGTGCCAGCTCACCAGGGGTAGGAGGAGAGACCCAGTACTTC. Amino acids: CASSPGVGGETQYF.

Many counts were recorded for this clonotype. The chain joins TRBV27 to TRBJ2-7, with D maybe TRBD1 (5 bases). The CDR3 has 14 amino acids. The ends were cut back, 1 base at V and 5 bases at J, with 12 bases in the middle. Germline CDR1 is MNHEY and CDR2 is SMNVEV (reference sequence). The CDR3 loop is CASSLFQGLNEQYF. As DNA, the CDR3 is TGTGCCAGCAGTTTATTCCAGGGTCTCAACGAGCAGTACTTC.

This clonotype has ten or more counts. This chain connects TRBV6-6 to TRBJ1-4; 9 bases match TRBD1. Losses at the gene ends were 4 bases for V and 3 bases for J; bases not matched to a gene: 3. This CDR3 comprises 15 residues. The germline CDR1 and CDR2 sequences are MNHNY and SVGAGI (reference sequence). In DNA, the CDR3 is TGTGCCAGCAGTTCACAGGGGGCGGCTAATGAAAAACTGTTTTTT. It codes for CASSSQGAANEKLFF.

The J gene is TRBJ1-1, the V gene TRBV10-3; D remains unclear. Trimming shortened V by 6 bases and J by 1 base, and 9 bases separated the two germline ends. CDR3 size: 13 residues. The germline V gene encodes CDR1 ENHRY and CDR2 SYGVKD. The CDR3 DNA sequence: TGTGCCATCAGAGAAGGGCAGAACACTGAAGCTTTCTTT. Translating it yields CAIREGQNTEAFF.

The V call is TRBV7-8, the J call TRBJ2-5, with D maybe TRBD2 (7 bases). The germline V gene has CDR1 SGHVS and CDR2 FQNEAQ. The CDR3 covers 15 residues. Trimming removed 5 bases at V and 3 bases at J, with 16 bases between. Here the CDR3 DNA reads TGTGCCAGCAGCCCCTGGGGGGGCTCTGAAGAGACCCAGTACTTC. Translating it yields CASSPWGGSEETQYF.

The chain combines TRBV5-5 with TRBJ1-4, with D possibly being TRBD1 (6 bases). Trimming pared 3 bases from V and 6 bases from J, leaving 12 bases between. The CDR3 runs to 14 residues. Germline V gene lookup returns CDR1 SGHKS and CDR2 YYEKEE (reference sequence). In nucleotides, the CDR3 is TGTGCCAGCAGCTCAGGACAGTCTTATGAAAAACTGTTTTTT. It encodes CASSSGQSYEKLFF.

This clonotype was observed at least ten times. The CDR3 nucleotides are TGTGCCAGCAGCCCATTCCCGGGACTAGCGGGGGGGGCAAATGAGCAGTTCTTC. Protein: CASSPFPGLAGGANEQFF. The chain links TRBV11-2 to TRBJ2-1; TRBD2 agrees at 16 bases. The germline gives CDR1 SGHAT, CDR2 FQNNGV. The J segment lost 7 bases and the V segment lost 5 bases, leaving 11 bases of the junction unmatched. This CDR3 comprises 18 residues.

This clonotype was observed many times. In DNA form, the CDR3 reads TGTGCCAGCAGCTTGGAACAAACTGAAGCTTTCTTT. It specifies CASSLEQTEAFF. The V gene is TRBV5-5, the J gene TRBJ1-1, with D unresolved. The CDR3 is 12 residues long. Germline values: CDR1 SGHKS, CDR2 YYEKEE (reference sequence). The germline V and J ends were trimmed by 0 bases and 5 bases, with 5 bases remaining between them.

The chain carries TRBV2 and TRBJ2-7; D remains unclear. The germline V gene has CDR1 SNHLY and CDR2 FYNNEI. The germline V and J ends were trimmed by 4 bases and 4 bases, with 5 bases remaining between them. CDR3 length equals 11 residues. The CDR3 coding sequence is TGTGCCAGCAGTGTAGATTACGAGCAGTACTTC. Its translation is CASSVDYEQYF.

This clonotype has a count of ten or more. V and J are TRBV7-2 and TRBJ2-7; D ambiguous. The CDR3 length is 13 residues. The V gene's germline CDR1 is SGHTA and CDR2 FQGNSA. Trimming removed 4 bases from V and 0 bases from J, with 7 bases in between. CDR3 sequence reads: CASSSSNSYEQYF. DNA of the CDR3: TGTGCCAGCAGCTCCAGCAACTCCTACGAGCAGTACTTC.

This chain links TRBV19 with TRBJ2-3, with D hard to call. The germline V and J ends were trimmed by 3 bases and 2 bases, with 12 bases remaining between them. There are 15 residues in the CDR3. Germline V gives CDR1 LNHDA, CDR2 SQIVND (reference sequence). The CDR3 region is CASSIAGLHTDTQYF. The CDR3 coding sequence is TGTGCCAGTAGTATCGCCGGGCTACACACAGATACGCAGTATTTT.